The 14 T cell receptor beta chains presented below share a single source sample, sequenced in a study of blood T cell repertoires in COVID-19. Some clones are missing from TCRdb's copy, which holds only in-frame ones; the method was immunoSEQ multiplex PCR. The table has about 53,000 clones, roughly nine tenths seen once. Sequencing was done on a sample of peripheral blood. The receptors come from a human donor in a cohort sampled during active COVID-19.

The chain is built from TRBV30 and TRBJ2-3, with 14 bases identical to TRBD2. V was clipped by 4 bases and J by 11 bases; unmatched bases: 8. CDR1 and CDR2 (germline): GTSNPN, SVGIG (reference sequence). This CDR3 has 14 residues. CDR3 loop: CAWNRLAGGAGQYF. CDR3 coding DNA: TGTGCCTGGAACCGACTAGCGGGGGGGGCCGGGCAGTATTTT. Full variable domain (rest looked up from reference TRBV30 and TRBJ2-3): SQTIHQWPATLVQPVGSPLSLECTVEGTSNPNLYWYRQAAGRGLQLLFYSVGIGQISSEVPQNLSASRPQDRQFILSSKKLLLSDSGFYLCAWNRLAGGAGQYFGPGTRLTVL.

V gene TRBV7-2 combines with J gene TRBJ2-1; 9 bases line up with TRBD1. Losses at the gene ends were 0 bases for V and 4 bases for J; bases not matched to a gene: 4. Germline V gene lookup returns CDR1 SGHTA and CDR2 FQGNSA. The CDR3 length is 16 residues. The CDR3, as DNA: TGTGCCAGCAGCTTAGCCCCGGGACAGGGATACAATGAGCAGTTCTTC. Translation: CASSLAPGQGYNEQFF.

The J gene is TRBJ2-3, the V gene TRBV28; D is ambiguous. The CDR3 contains 12 residues. Deletions cut 3 bases from V and 4 bases from J, with 5 bases between. In germline, CDR1 is MDHEN, CDR2 SYDVKM. CDR3 amino acids: CASSLLSDTQYF. CDR3 DNA sequence: TGTGCCAGCAGTTTGTTATCAGATACGCAGTATTTT.

This sequence joins TRBV7-8 and TRBJ2-1; D unclear. Germline CDR1 SGHVS, CDR2 FQNEAQ. The CDR3 contains 12 residues. The V gene lost 5 bases and the J gene lost 9 bases, with 11 bases spanning the gap. Written as DNA, the CDR3 is TGTGCCAGCAGCACCTCGGCAGGTGAGCAGTTCTTC. This gives the protein CASSTSAGEQFF. Looking up the rest from reference TRBV7-8 and TRBJ2-1 gives the full variable domain: GAGVSQSPRYKVAKRGQDVALRCDPISGHVSLFWYQQALGQGPEFLTYFQNEAQLDKSGLPSDRFFAERPEGSVSTLKIQRTQQEDSAVYLCASSTSAGEQFFGPGTRLTVL.

This clone was seen only once. The gene calls are TRBV18 and TRBJ1-1, with TRBD1 matching over 8 bases. Germline loops: CDR1 KGHSH, CDR2 LQKENI. This CDR3 is 15 amino acids long. V trimming: 3 bases; J trimming: 7 bases; junction bases outside the gene matches: 10. DNA of the CDR3: TGTGCCAGCTCACCGAGTATGGACAGGGTGATTGAAGCTTTCTTT. Residues: CASSPSMDRVIEAFF.

The sample holds a few counts of this clone. The chain recombines TRBV2 with TRBJ1-2; a possible D gene is TRBD1 (5 bases). Trimming removed 6 bases at V and 4 bases at J, with 18 bases between. Germline V CDR1 and CDR2: SNHLY, FYNNEI. The CDR3 spans 15 residues. The CDR3 spells CASSPNHQGTYGYTF. CDR3 DNA sequence: TGTGCCAGCAGCCCGAACCACCAGGGCACCTATGGCTACACCTTC.

This clone was detected only a few times. This chain joins TRBV4-3 and TRBJ2-6; D may be TRBD2 (5 bases). This CDR3 has 16 residues. CDR1 is LGHNA, CDR2 YSLEER, per germline. Trimming left V 1 base short and J 1 base short, with 8 bases between. CDR3 sequence reads: CASSQGEPSGANVLTF. The DNA for the CDR3 is TGCGCCAGCAGCCAAGGGGAGCCTTCTGGGGCCAACGTCCTGACTTTC.

The chain couples TRBV30 to TRBJ2-7, with 8 bases identical to TRBD1. This CDR3 region has 16 residues. The V and J ends lost 0 bases and 4 bases, in that order; junction bases with no gene match: 11. Germline assignment: CDR1 GTSNPN and CDR2 SVGIG (reference sequence). The chain's CDR3 is CAWSVWLRQGPYEQYF. The CDR3 DNA reads TGTGCCTGGAGTGTATGGCTGAGACAGGGGCCTTACGAGCAGTACTTC.

The rearrangement joins TRBV19 to TRBJ1-2; the match to TRBD1 covers 7 bases. V was pared by 9 bases and J by 7 bases, with 8 bases of the junction left unmatched. CDR1 is LNHDA and CDR2 is SQIVND in the germline V gene (reference sequence). The CDR3 has 12 amino acids. CDR3 nucleotides: TGTGCCAGCACAGACAGGGCTTCTGGCTACACCTTC. Translated: CASTDRASGYTF. Looking up the rest from reference TRBV19 and TRBJ1-2 gives the full variable domain: DGGITQSPKYLFRKEGQNVTLSCEQNLNHDAMYWYRQDPGQGLRLIYYSQIVNDFQKGDIAEGYSVSREKKESFPLTVTSAQKNPTAFYLCASTDRASGYTFGSGTRLTVV.

The rearrangement joins TRBV11-2 to TRBJ2-4; no firm D call. V was trimmed by 6 bases and J by 9 bases, leaving 15 bases between them. This CDR3 has 13 residues. Germline V gene lookup returns CDR1 SGHAT and CDR2 FQNNGV. The DNA for the CDR3 is TGTGCCAGCAGATCGATTGAGCTTGGCATTCAGTACTTC. Encoded protein: CASRSIELGIQYF.

The chain has TRBV2 and TRBJ2-7, with D unclear. V was trimmed by 4 bases and J by 5 bases, leaving 9 bases between them. Per germline, CDR1 SNHLY and CDR2 FYNNEI. This CDR3 has 12 amino acids. For the CDR3, the DNA is TGTGCCAGCAGTGTTTTTCATCACGAGCAGTACGTC. Amino acid sequence: CASSVFHHEQYV.

The J gene is TRBJ1-1, the V gene TRBV6-5, with D possibly matching TRBD1 (5 bases). V lost 0 bases and J 11 bases, leaving 10 bases between the germline ends. The germline V gene has CDR1 MNHEY and CDR2 SVGAGI. This CDR3 has 12 residues. The DNA for the CDR3 is TGTGCCAGCAGTTACTCAGGCAGGGTTGCTTTCTTT. Translating it yields CASSYSGRVAFF.

V gene TRBV11-1 combines with J gene TRBJ2-7; 11 bases agree with TRBD1. The junction had 4 bases not matched to a gene; V was cut back by 4 bases and J by 2 bases. Germline V gene data show CDR1 as SGHAT and CDR2 as FQDESV (reference sequence). The CDR3 length is 15 residues. The CDR3 coding sequence is TGTGCCAGCAGCTCCGGGACAGGGGGACCCTACGAGCAGTACTTC. Amino acids: CASSSGTGGPYEQYF.

This clone showed up just a few times. This chain joins TRBV2 and TRBJ2-2, with TRBD1 matching over 7 bases. Germline V lookup: CDR1 SNHLY, CDR2 FYNNEI. The CDR3 sequence is 15 residues long. Trimming took 8 bases from V and 7 from J; bases not matched to a gene: 13. DNA of the CDR3: TGTGCCAGCGGCTCCCGGGACAGCCTTAACGGGGAGCTGTTTTTT. This codes for CASGSRDSLNGELFF.